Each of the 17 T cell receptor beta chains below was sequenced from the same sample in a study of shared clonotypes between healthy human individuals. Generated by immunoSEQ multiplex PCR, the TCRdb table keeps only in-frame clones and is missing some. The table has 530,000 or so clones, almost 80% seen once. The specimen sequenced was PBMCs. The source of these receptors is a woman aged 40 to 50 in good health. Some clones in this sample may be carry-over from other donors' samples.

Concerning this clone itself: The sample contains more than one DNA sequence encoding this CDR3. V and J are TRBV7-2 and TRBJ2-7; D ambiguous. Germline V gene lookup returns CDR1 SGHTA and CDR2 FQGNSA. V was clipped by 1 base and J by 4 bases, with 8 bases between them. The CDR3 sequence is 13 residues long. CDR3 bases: TGTGCCAGCAGCTTAGGGGGTCCATACGAGCAGTACTTC. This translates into CASSLGGPYEQYF. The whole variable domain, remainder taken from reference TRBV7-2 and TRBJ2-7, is GAGVSQSPSNKVTEKGKDVELRCDPISGHTALYWYRQSLGQGLEFLIYFQGNSAPDKSGLPSDRFSAERTGGSVSTLTIQRTQQEDSAVYLCASSLGGPYEQYFGPGTRLTVT.

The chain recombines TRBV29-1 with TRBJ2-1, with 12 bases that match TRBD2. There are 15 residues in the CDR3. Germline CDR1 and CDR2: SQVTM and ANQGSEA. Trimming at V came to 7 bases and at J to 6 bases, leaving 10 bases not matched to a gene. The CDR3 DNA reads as TGCAGCGCCCGACAGGGACTAGCGGGCTTCAATGAGCAGTTCTTC. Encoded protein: CSARQGLAGFNEQFF.

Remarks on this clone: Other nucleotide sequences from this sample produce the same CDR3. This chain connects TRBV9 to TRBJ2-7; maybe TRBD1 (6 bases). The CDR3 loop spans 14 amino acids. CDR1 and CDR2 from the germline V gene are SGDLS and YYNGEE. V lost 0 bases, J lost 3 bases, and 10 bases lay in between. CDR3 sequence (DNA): TGTGCCAGCAGCGTAGGAGACAGGAACTACGAGCAGTACTTC. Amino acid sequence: CASSVGDRNYEQYF.

DNA of the CDR3: TGTGCCATCAGTGTCGACAGGGGCCCCGGGGAGCTGTTTTTT. Translating it yields CAISVDRGPGELFF. This rearrangement joins TRBV10-3 to TRBJ2-2, with 8 positions matching TRBD1. The V gene end was trimmed by 4 bases and the J gene end by 6 bases; junction bases not matched to a gene: 4. In germline, CDR1 is ENHRY, CDR2 SYGVKD. The CDR3 is made up of 14 amino acids.

Here the CDR3 reads CASSLVTGVGTEAFF. The DNA for the CDR3 is TGTGCCAGCAGCTTAGTTACAGGGGTTGGGACTGAAGCTTTCTTT. The chain combines TRBV7-9 with TRBJ1-1; 7 nucleotides agree with TRBD1. Trimming took 1 base from V and 5 from J; bases not matched to a gene: 7. CDR3 length: 15 residues. Looked up from germline, CDR1 is SEHNR and CDR2 is FQNEAQ (reference sequence). The variable domain in full, with the rest retrieved from reference TRBV7-9 and TRBJ1-1, is DTGVSQNPRHKITKRGQNVTFRCDPISEHNRLYWYRQTLGQGPEFLTYFQNEAQLEKSRLLSDRFSAERPKGSFSTLEIQRTEQGDSAMYLCASSLVTGVGTEAFFGQGTRLTVV.

The CDR3 DNA reads as TGCAGCGTTTTCCCCAAGGGAGGCCTCTCGGATGAGCAGTTCTTC. This codes for CSVFPKGGLSDEQFF. The genes are TRBV29-1 and TRBJ2-1, with D maybe TRBD2 (6 bases). From germline, CDR1 is SQVTM and CDR2 ANQGSEA. CDR3 length: 15 amino acids. V was shortened by 5 bases and J by 8 bases, with 22 bases between the two germline ends.

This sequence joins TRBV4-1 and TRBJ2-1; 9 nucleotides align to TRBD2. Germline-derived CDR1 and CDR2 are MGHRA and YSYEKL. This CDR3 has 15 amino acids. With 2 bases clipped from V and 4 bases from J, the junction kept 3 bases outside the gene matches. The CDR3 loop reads CASSQLAGSYNEQFF. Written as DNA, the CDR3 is TGCGCCAGCAGCCAACTAGCGGGATCTTACAATGAGCAGTTCTTC.

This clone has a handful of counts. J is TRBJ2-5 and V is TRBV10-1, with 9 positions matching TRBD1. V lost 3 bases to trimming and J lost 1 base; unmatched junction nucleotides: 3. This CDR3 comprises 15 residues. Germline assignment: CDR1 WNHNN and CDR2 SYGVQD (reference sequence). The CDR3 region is CASSDLTGGQETQYF. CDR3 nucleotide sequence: TGCGCCAGCAGTGACCTGACAGGGGGCCAAGAGACCCAGTACTTC.

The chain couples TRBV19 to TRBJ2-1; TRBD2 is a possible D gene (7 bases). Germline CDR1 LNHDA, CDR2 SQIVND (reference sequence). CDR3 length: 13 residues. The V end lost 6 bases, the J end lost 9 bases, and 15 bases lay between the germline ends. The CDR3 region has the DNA TGTGCCAGTAGGCCCTACAGGGAGGGTGAGCAGTTCTTC. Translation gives CASRPYREGEQFF.

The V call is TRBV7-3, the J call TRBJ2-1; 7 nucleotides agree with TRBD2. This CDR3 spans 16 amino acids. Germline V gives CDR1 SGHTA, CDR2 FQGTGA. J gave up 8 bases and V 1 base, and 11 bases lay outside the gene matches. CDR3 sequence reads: CASSLNAAGVPDEQFF. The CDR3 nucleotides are TGTGCCAGCAGCTTAAACGCTGCGGGAGTACCCGATGAGCAGTTCTTC.

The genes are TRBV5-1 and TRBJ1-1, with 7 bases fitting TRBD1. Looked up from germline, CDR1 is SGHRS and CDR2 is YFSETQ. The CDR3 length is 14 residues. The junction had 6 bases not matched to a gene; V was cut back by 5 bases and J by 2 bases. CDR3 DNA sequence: TGCGCCAGCAGTGACAGGACAGGTAACACTGAAGCTTTCTTT. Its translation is CASSDRTGNTEAFF.

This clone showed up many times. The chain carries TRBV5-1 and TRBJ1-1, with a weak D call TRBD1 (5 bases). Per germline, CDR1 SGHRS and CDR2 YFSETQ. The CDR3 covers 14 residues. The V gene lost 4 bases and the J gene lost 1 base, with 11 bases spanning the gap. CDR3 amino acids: CASSRTQGNTEAFF. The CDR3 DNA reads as TGCGCCAGCAGCCGGACTCAGGGGAACACTGAAGCTTTCTTT.

CDR3 sequence (DNA): TGCAGCGTTGGGGCCGGGACAGGCTCACCAGATACGCAGTATTTT. Translation: CSVGAGTGSPDTQYF. The chain joins TRBV29-1 to TRBJ2-3; TRBD1 aligns across 8 bases. This CDR3 has 15 amino acids. Losses at the gene ends were 4 bases for V and 4 bases for J; bases not matched to a gene: 10. From germline, CDR1 is SQVTM and CDR2 ANQGSEA.

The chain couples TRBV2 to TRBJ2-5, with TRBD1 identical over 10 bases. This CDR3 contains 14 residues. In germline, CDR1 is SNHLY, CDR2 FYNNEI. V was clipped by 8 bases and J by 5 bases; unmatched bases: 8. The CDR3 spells CASLGDRGSETQYF. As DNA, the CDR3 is TGTGCCAGCTTGGGGGACAGGGGATCTGAGACCCAGTACTTC.

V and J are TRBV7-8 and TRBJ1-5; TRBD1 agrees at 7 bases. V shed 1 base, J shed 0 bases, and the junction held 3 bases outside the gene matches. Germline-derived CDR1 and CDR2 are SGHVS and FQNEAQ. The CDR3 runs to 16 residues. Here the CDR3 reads CASSLGGQYSNQPQHF. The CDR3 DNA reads TGTGCCAGCAGCTTAGGGGGACAGTATAGCAATCAGCCCCAGCATTTT.

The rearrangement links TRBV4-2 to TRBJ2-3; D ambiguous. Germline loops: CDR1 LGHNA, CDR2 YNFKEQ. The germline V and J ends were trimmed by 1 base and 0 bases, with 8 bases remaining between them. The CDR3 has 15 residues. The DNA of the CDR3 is TGTGCCAGCAGCCAAGTCACTCCTAGCACAGATACGCAGTATTTT. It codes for CASSQVTPSTDTQYF.

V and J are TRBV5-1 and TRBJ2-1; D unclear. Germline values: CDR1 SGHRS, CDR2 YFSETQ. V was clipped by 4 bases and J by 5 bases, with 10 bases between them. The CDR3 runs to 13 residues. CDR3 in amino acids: CASSPVLNNEQFF. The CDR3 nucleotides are TGCGCCAGCAGCCCCGTGTTAAACAATGAGCAGTTCTTC.